This T cell receptor (beta chain) was found in a study of T cells in Graves' hyperthyroidism and ophthalmopathy. The study, taken as a whole, reports: Among thyroid clonotypes expanded above 0.001, most also appeared in blood.

The germline CDR1 and CDR2 sequences are KGHDR and SFDVKD. The trim removed 10 bases at V and 0 bases at J, leaving 7 bases unmatched. The CDR3 extends over 15 amino acids. Patients aged 18 to 65 had newly diagnosed hyperthyroidism lasting under 2 months. It was uncontrolled infection, other autoimmune disease, pregnancy or lactation that excluded patients. In the case of this clonotype: Its antigen is as yet unknown.

Amplification of TCR beta CDR3 regions was performed using RNA transcripts as template. Initially, a first-round RT-PCR of the TCR CDR3 employed the HTBI primer set. TCRdb passed the multiplex PCR reads through MiXCR, listing each CDR3 protein once. Altogether approximately 400,000 distinct CDR3 sequences are present, approximately 14% being singletons, with the ten largest covering 25% to 30%. The chain combines TRBV24-1 with TRBJ2-1, with 8 bases fitting TRBD1. The receptor's source is a woman between 18 and 29 years old with Graves' hyperthyroidism that later progressed to Graves' ophthalmopathy. The sample was blood. This chain's CDR3 is CATRQGRGSYNEQFF. In DNA form, the CDR3 reads TGTGCCACTAGACAGGGGAGAGGCTCCTACAATGAGCAGTTCTTC.